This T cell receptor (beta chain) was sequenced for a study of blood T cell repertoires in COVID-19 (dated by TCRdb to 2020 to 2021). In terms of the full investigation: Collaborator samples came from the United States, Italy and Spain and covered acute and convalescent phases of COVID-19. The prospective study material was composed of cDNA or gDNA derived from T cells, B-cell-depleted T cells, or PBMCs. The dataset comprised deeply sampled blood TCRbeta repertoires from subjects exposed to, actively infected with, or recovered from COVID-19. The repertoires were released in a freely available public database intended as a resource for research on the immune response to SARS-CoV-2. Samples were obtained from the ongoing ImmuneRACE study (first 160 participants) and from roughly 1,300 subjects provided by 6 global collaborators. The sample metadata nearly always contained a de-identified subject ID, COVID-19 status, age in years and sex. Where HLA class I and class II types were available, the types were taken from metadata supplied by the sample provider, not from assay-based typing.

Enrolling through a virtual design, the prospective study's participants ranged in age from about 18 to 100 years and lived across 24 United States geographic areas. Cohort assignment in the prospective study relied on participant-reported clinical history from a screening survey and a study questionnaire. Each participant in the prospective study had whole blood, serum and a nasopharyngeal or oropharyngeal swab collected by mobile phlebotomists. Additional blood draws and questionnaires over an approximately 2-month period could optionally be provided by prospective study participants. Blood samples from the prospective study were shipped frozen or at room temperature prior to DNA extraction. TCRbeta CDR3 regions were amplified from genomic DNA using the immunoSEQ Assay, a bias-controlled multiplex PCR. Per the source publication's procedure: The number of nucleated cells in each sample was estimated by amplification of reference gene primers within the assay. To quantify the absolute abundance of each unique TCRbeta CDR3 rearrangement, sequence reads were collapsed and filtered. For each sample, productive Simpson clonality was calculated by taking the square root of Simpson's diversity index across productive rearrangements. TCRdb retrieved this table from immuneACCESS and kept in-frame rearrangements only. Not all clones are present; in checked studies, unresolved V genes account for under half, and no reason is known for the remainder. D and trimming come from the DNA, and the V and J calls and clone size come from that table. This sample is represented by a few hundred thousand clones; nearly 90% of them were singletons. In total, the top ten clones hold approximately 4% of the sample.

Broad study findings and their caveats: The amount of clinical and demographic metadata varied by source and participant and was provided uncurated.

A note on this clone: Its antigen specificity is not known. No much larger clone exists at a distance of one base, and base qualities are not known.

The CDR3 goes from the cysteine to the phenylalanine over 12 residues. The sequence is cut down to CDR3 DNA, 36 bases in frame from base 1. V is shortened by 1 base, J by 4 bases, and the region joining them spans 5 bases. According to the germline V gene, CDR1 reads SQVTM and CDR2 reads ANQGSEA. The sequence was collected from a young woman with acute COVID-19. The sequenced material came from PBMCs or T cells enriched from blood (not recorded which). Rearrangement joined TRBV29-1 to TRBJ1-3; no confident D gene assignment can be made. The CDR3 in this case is CSVEAQGNTIYF. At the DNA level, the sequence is TGCAGCGTTGAAGCACAGGGAAACACCATATATTTT.